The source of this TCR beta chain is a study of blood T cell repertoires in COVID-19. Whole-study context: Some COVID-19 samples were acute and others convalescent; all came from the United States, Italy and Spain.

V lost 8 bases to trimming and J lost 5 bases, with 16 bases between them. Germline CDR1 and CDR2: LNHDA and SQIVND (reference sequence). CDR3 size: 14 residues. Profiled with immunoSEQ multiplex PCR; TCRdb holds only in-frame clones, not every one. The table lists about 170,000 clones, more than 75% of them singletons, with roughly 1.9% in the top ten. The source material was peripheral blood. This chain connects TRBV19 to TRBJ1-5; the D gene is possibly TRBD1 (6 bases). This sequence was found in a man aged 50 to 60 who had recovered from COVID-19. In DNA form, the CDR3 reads TGTGCCAGTGCCCCTCCGGGACACCATCAGCCCCAGCATTTT. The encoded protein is CASAPPGHHQPQHF. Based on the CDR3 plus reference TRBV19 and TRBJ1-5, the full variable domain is DGGITQSPKYLFRKEGQNVTLSCEQNLNHDAMYWYRQDPGQGLRLIYYSQIVNDFQKGDIAEGYSVSREKKESFPLTVTSAQKNPTAFYLCASAPPGHHQPQHFGDGTRLSIL.